This TCR beta chain was profiled in a study of cytomegalovirus exposure and HLA in healthy donors. Across the whole study: Of some 360 genotyped donors, about 80% clustered with self-reported Caucasian donors. Findings of the study overall: In a later analysis, most CMV-associated TCR beta chains appeared HLA-restricted. A classifier reportedly called cytomegalovirus status with high sensitivity and specificity. Indistinguishability led to the exclusion of some V segments, TRBV6-2 and TRBV6-3 included.

The CDR3 runs 16 residues. V lost 1 base and J lost 0; bases outside the gene matches: 3. The V gene's germline CDR1 is SGHRS and CDR2 YFSETQ. The PCR had 60 Vbeta and 13 Jbeta primers. The method was immunoSEQ multiplex PCR; TCRdb's version includes in-frame clones alone and lacks a portion of them. The sample has roughly 160,000 clones; around 80% are singletons. Notes on this clone: The antigen remains unidentified.

The chain joins TRBV5-1 to TRBJ2-5; 10 nucleotides agree with TRBD1. This TCR was sampled from a male donor in good health and CMV-seronegative. Source material: PBMCs. The CDR3 protein is CASSLLGTGDQETQYF. The CDR3, as DNA: TGCGCCAGCAGCTTGCTAGGGACAGGGGACCAAGAGACCCAGTACTTC.